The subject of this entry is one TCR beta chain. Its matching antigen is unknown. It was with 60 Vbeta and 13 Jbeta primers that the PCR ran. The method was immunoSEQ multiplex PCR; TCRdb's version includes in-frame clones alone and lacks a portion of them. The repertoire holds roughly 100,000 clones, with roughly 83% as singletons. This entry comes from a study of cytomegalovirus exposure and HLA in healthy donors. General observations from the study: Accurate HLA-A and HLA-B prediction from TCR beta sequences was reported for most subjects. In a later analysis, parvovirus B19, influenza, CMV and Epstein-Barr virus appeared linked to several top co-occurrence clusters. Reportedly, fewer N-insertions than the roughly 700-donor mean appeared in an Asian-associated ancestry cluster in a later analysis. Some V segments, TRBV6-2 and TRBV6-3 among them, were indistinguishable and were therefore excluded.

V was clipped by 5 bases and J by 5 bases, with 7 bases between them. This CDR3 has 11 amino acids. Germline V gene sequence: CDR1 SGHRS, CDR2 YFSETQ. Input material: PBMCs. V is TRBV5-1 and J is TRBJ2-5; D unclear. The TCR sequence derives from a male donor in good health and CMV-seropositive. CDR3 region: CASRREETQYF. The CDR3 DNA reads TGCGCCAGCAGAAGAGAGGAGACCCAGTACTTC.